One sample yielded the 10 T cell receptor beta chains listed below, sequenced in a study of beta chain features in type 1 diabetes. Since all of the isolated RNA was reverse transcribed, expressed TCRB transcripts were what got sequenced. Method: immunoSEQ multiplex PCR; TCRdb's copy keeps in-frame clones and lacks some. The table has around 400,000 clones, more than 13% seen once; the top ten hold about 0.02%. Sequenced: naive CD4+ T cells from blood. These TCRs come from a woman between 18 and 30 years old in good health.

The chain employs TRBV4-1 and TRBJ2-7, with D perhaps TRBD1 (6 bases). Germline V gene lookup returns CDR1 MGHRA and CDR2 YSYEKL. V was shortened by 4 bases and J by 4 bases, with 14 bases between the two germline ends. This CDR3 has 14 amino acids. In DNA form, the CDR3 reads TGCGCCAGCAGCCCGCGCCGGGACATTTACGAGCAGTACTTC. It specifies CASSPRRDIYEQYF.

The sample holds a few counts of this clone. This chain uses TRBV30 with TRBJ2-1; D might be TRBD1 (6 bases). The germline V gene has CDR1 GTSNPN and CDR2 SVGIG (reference sequence). This CDR3 has 14 amino acids. The germline V and J ends were trimmed by 5 bases and 1 base, with 12 bases remaining between them. The DNA of the CDR3 is TGTGCCTGGGGTCCAGGGGTGTCCTACAATGAGCAGTTCTTC. This sequence encodes CAWGPGVSYNEQFF.

This clone has more than one count but fewer than ten. The chain is built from TRBV11-2 and TRBJ2-1; no reliable D call. The CDR3 runs 11 residues. In germline, CDR1 is SGHAT, CDR2 FQNNGV. V lost 5 bases and J lost 11, with 10 bases in between. CDR3 in DNA: TGTGCCAGCAGCCTCCGGGTTAAGCAGTTCTTC. Residues: CASSLRVKQFF.

This clone was recorded a few times. The CDR3 region has the DNA TGTGCCAGTAGTATAGATCGGTCTAGCAATCAGCCCCAGCATTTT. This codes for CASSIDRSSNQPQHF. The chain employs TRBV19 and TRBJ1-5; D is uncertain. The V gene lost 0 bases and the J gene lost 0 bases, with 6 bases spanning the gap. Germline values: CDR1 LNHDA, CDR2 SQIVND (reference sequence). The CDR3 is made up of 15 amino acids.

This clone was found a few times. CDR3 nucleotide sequence: TGCGCCAGCAGCCTCCGGGAGGTAGCGGGAGGCCCTAATGAGCAGTTCTTC. It is translated as CASSLREVAGGPNEQFF. This sequence joins TRBV4-1 and TRBJ2-1; 10 bases fit TRBD2. The germline gives CDR1 MGHRA, CDR2 YSYEKL. The V segment lost 4 bases and the J segment 7 bases; nucleotides outside the gene matches: 13. The CDR3 consists of 17 residues.

This clone was counted between two and nine times. The chain links TRBV29-1 to TRBJ1-1; D is undetermined. V lost 2 bases and J lost 0, with 13 bases in between. This CDR3 is 15 amino acids long. Germline V CDR1 and CDR2: SQVTM, ANQGSEA. CDR3 residues: CSVESLLTLNTEAFF. The CDR3 DNA is TGCAGCGTTGAAAGCTTGCTCACCTTGAACACTGAAGCTTTCTTT.

This clone appeared a few times. The chain couples TRBV30 to TRBJ2-1; tentatively, D is TRBD2 (5 bases). Between the trimmed V and J ends, which lost 0 bases and 0 bases, there was a span of 6 bases. The CDR3 loop spans 14 amino acids. Looked up from germline, CDR1 is GTSNPN and CDR2 is SVGIG (reference sequence). CDR3 residues: CAWSVGVSYNEQFF. DNA of the CDR3: TGTGCCTGGAGTGTGGGAGTCTCCTACAATGAGCAGTTCTTC.

The sample holds a few counts of this clone. The chain links TRBV30 to TRBJ1-1, with 10 positions matching TRBD1. The CDR3 sequence is 13 residues long. The V segment lost 7 bases and the J segment 4 bases; nucleotides outside the gene matches: 6. CDR1 is GTSNPN, CDR2 SVGIG, per germline (reference sequence). CDR3 protein: CAFDRGRVTEAFF. The CDR3 DNA reads TGTGCCTTCGACAGGGGGCGGGTCACTGAAGCTTTCTTT.

The chain employs TRBV28 and TRBJ2-7, with D tentatively TRBD2 (5 bases). V was pared by 7 bases and J by 3 bases, with 16 bases between. In germline, CDR1 is MDHEN, CDR2 SYDVKM. CDR3 size: 14 residues. CDR3 region: CASIPGSPSYEQYF. The CDR3 DNA reads as TGTGCCAGCATTCCGGGATCCCCGAGCTACGAGCAGTACTTC.

The table lists this clone with a few counts. The chain combines TRBV27 with TRBJ2-5; tentative D call: TRBD2 (5 bases). The germline V and J ends were trimmed by 9 bases and 3 bases, with 5 bases remaining between them. The CDR3 is 10 amino acids. In germline, CDR1 is MNHEY, CDR2 SMNVEV (reference sequence). The CDR3 sequence: CAREEETQYF. The CDR3 region has the DNA TGTGCCAGGGAGGAAGAGACCCAGTACTTC.